The T cell receptor (beta chain) described here comes from a study of human T cells and chemical hapten exposure. Time point of the sample: pre-sensitization, week 0. Treatment meaning: therapeutic diphenylcyclopropenone sensitization with weekly scalp DPC. The study extracted total RNA from unfractionated whole blood. V was pared by 6 bases and J by 3 bases, with 4 bases of the junction left unmatched. The CDR3 contains 14 residues. CDR1 and CDR2 (germline): MDHEN, SYDVKM. Worth noting for this clonotype: Antigen unknown.

Study-wide results and caveats: Alopecia in the donors means their immune response may deviate from healthy people's. Counts of expanded TCRs (at PT1) showed a positive correlation with patch test score.

MiXCR, applied by TCRdb to the RACE reads, yields one record per CDR3 protein. The sample records approximately 32,000 distinct CDR3 sequences, approximately 12% being singletons. The specimen comprised whole blood, sampled in connection with sensitization to the hapten diphenylcyclopropenone (DPC). This TCR derives from a woman aged 40 to 49 with alopecia areata. Some clones in this sample may be carry-over from other donors' samples. The V and J genes are TRBV28 and TRBJ2-3, with TRBD1 matching over 9 bases. CDR3 nucleotides: TGTGCCAGCAGGACAGGGGGTCCGACAGATACGCAGTATTTT. Its translation: CASRTGGPTDTQYF.